Below, one TCR beta chain is given with its context. No antigen is known for it. These data come from a study of T cell responses to AZD1222 COVID-19 vaccine. Overall study context: Samples with a second dose at about 4 or about 12 weeks were pooled together.

Germline values: CDR1 LNHDA, CDR2 SQIVND (reference sequence). There are 16 residues in the CDR3. Trimming took 7 bases from V and 0 from J, leaving 13 bases between them. Method: immunoSEQ multiplex PCR; TCRdb's copy keeps in-frame clones and lacks some. The top ten clones hold less than 0.65% of a sample with more than 250,000 clones, 85% to 95% of them seen once. Overall study findings and caveats: Repertoires were obtained solely post-peak T cell response. Spike-specific TCR depth and breadth grew after two AZD1222 doses. Females outnumbered males among donors, who were mostly white British; clonal diversity was possibly underestimated.

The TCR was taken from an adult in good health. The J gene is TRBJ1-6, the V gene TRBV19; D may be TRBD1 (6 bases). The sequencing used peripheral blood, collected on day 0 of AZD1222 vaccination. CDR3 loop: CASMPGHSSYNSPLHF. CDR3 coding DNA: TGTGCCAGTATGCCGGGACACAGCTCCTATAATTCACCCCTCCACTTT.